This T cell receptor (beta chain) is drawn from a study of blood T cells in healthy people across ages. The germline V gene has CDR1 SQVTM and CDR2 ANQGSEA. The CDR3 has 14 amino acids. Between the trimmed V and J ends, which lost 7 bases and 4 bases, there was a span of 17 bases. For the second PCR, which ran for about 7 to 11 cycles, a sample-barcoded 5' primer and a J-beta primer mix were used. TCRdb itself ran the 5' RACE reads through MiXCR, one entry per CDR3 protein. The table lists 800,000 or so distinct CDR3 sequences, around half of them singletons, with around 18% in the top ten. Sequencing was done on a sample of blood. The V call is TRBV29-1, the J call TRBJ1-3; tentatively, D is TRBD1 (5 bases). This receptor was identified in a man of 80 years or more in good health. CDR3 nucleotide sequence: TGCAGCGGCGGGACGGCCGAGTGGGGAAACACCATATATTTT. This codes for CSGGTAEWGNTIYF.